The rows below give T cell receptor beta chains drawn from one sample of a study of blood T cell repertoires in COVID-19. Generated by immunoSEQ multiplex PCR, the TCRdb table keeps only in-frame clones and is missing some. The sample yields about 170,000 clones, roughly 80% seen once. The sample comprised PBMCs or T cells enriched from blood (not recorded which). Every receptor here comes from a woman aged 45-65 years who had recovered from COVID-19. The CDR3 runs from the conserved cysteine through the conserved F or W. Fields, in order: V gene, clone size, J gene, D gene, CDR3 DNA, CDR3 protein. D genes are given only for firm matches. Clone size, where shown, is once, few, many, or a class for clones that have expanded.

TRBV30,.,TRBJ1-5,TRBD1,TGTGCCTGGAGTGGGGGACAGGGACAGCCCCAGCATTTT,CAWSGGQGQPQHF
TRBV18,.,TRBJ2-1,.,TGTGCCAGCTCAGTCCCATCGCGGGTCGGAAATGAGCAGTTCTTC,CASSVPSRVGNEQFF
TRBV7-9,few,TRBJ2-2,.,TGTGCCAGCAGCTTTAGGGGCGGGGAGCTGTTTTTT,CASSFRGGELFF
TRBV9,.,TRBJ1-5,TRBD1,TGTGCCAGCAGCGTAGGTGGGACAGGGAATCAGCCCCAGCATTTT,CASSVGGTGNQPQHF
TRBV5-1,.,TRBJ1-1,TRBD1,TGCGCCAGCAGCCACCGGACAGGGGGTCTGGGCACTGAAGCTTTCTTT,CASSHRTGGLGTEAFF
TRBV5-1,.,TRBJ1-4,TRBD1,TGCGCCAGCAGCTTGGGCGGGGGGACAGGGAGCGAAAAACTGTTTTTT,CASSLGGGTGSEKLFF
TRBV28,.,TRBJ1-5,.,TGTGCCAGCAGGCAGGGAGGAGGTCAGCCCCAGCATTTT,CASRQGGGQPQHF
TRBV6-6,.,TRBJ2-5,TRBD1,TGTGCCAGCAGAAATTCCGGGACAGGGGGCGCGGAGACCCAGTACTTC,CASRNSGTGGAETQYF
TRBV27,once,TRBJ2-2,TRBD2,TGTGCCAGCAGTCCCCTAGCGGGAGGGGGCATCGGGGAGCTGTTTTTT,CASSPLAGGGIGELFF
TRBV5-5,few,TRBJ1-1,.,TGTGCCAGCAGCTTGGGACTGGGGAACACTGAAGCTTTCTTT,CASSLGLGNTEAFF
TRBV7-8,.,TRBJ2-3,.,TGTGCCAGCAGCCCCAGGTCCAGGGCCGGCACAGATACGCAGTATTTT,CASSPRSRAGTDTQYF
TRBV7-2,few,TRBJ2-1,TRBD2,TGTGCCAGCAGCTTTTCAGCGGGAGGCTACAATGAGCAGTTCTTC,CASSFSAGGYNEQFF
TRBV30,.,TRBJ2-2,TRBD1,TGTGCCTGGAGGGGGGACAGGGGGCGGAACGGGGAGCTGTTTTTT,CAWRGDRGRNGELFF
TRBV6-5,.,TRBJ1-1,TRBD1,TGTGCCAGCAGTTGGAACAGGGGAATGAACACTGAAGCTTTCTTT,CASSWNRGMNTEAFF
TRBV7-3,few,TRBJ1-2,TRBD1,TGTGCCAGCAGCACGGACAGGGACTATGGCTACACCTTC,CASSTDRDYGYTF
TRBV6-2/TRBV6-3,.,TRBJ1-1,.,TGTGCCAGCAGTTACCCCCGGACAGCGAACACTGAAGCTTTCTTT,CASSYPRTANTEAFF
TRBV5-8,once,TRBJ2-1,.,TGTGCCAGCTCTCCCCCCCAGCGAACCTACAATGAGCAGTTCTTC,CASSPPQRTYNEQFF
TRBV7-8,.,TRBJ1-6,.,TGTGCCAGCAGCTCTCAGGGCTATTCACCCCTCCACTTT,CASSSQGYSPLHF
TRBV18,.,TRBJ2-3,TRBD2,TGTGCCAGCTCACCAACAACTAGCGGGATTGTAGATACGCAGTATTTT,CASSPTTSGIVDTQYF
TRBV6-2/TRBV6-3,few,TRBJ2-1,TRBD2,TGTGCCAGCAGTTACTCGACTAGCGGGTACAATGAGCAGTTCTTC,CASSYSTSGYNEQFF
TRBV6-5,.,TRBJ2-3,.,TGTGCCAGCAGTTACTCCCTGGCCACAGATACGCAGTATTTT,CASSYSLATDTQYF
TRBV29-1,.,TRBJ1-1,.,TGCAGCGTTGAAGAAGCGAGGGTAACTGAAGCTTTCTTT,CSVEEARVTEAFF
TRBV11-2,few,TRBJ1-3,.,TGTGCCAGCAGCTTCGACGGGGGGCACTCTGGAAACACCATATATTTT,CASSFDGGHSGNTIYF
TRBV7-6,.,TRBJ2-5,TRBD1,TGTGCCAGCAGCTTAGGGGGACAGGGACCCCAAGAGACCCAGTACTTC,CASSLGGQGPQETQYF
TRBV19,few,TRBJ2-1,.,TGTGCCAGTGTCGGGGGAGGTGAGCAGTTCTTC,CASVGGGEQFF
TRBV6-2/TRBV6-3,.,TRBJ2-1,TRBD2,TGTGCCAGCAGGCCTACTAGCGGTATTCCGCCCAATGAGCAGTTCTTC,CASRPTSGIPPNEQFF
TRBV7-2,.,TRBJ1-2,.,TGTGCCAGCAGCTTAGACAGGGTGGGTGGCTACACCTTC,CASSLDRVGGYTF
TRBV7-8,once,TRBJ1-4,TRBD1,TGTGCCAGCAGCCAAACGCGGACAGGGCTAGAATTCCGTGAAAAACTGTTTTTT,CASSQTRTGLEFREKLFF
TRBV30,once,TRBJ2-5,.,TGTGCCAGAAGCAGGGGAGAGACCCAGTACTTC,CARSRGETQYF
TRBV7-2,.,TRBJ1-5,.,TGTGCCAGCAGCGGCAGGGGAGGCAATCAGCCCCAGCATTTT,CASSGRGGNQPQHF
TRBV4-2,few,TRBJ2-2,.,TGTGCCAGCAGCTACGGGATGTATCCGAGCACCGGGGAGCTGTTTTTT,CASSYGMYPSTGELFF
TRBV18,.,TRBJ1-4,TRBD1,TGTGCCAGCTCACCACTCGGGACAGGGGGCGCCGAGAATGAAAAACTGTTTTTT,CASSPLGTGGAENEKLFF
TRBV9,.,TRBJ2-4,TRBD1,TGTGCCAGCAGCGTAGCCGGGACAGGGGGAATGGACATTCAGTACTTC,CASSVAGTGGMDIQYF
TRBV9,once,TRBJ2-2,.,TGTGCCAGCAGCGTAACTAGCTACTTCGGGGAGCTGTTTTTT,CASSVTSYFGELFF